A single sample gave rise to the 11 T cell receptor beta chains below, sequenced in a study of T-cell memory formation after mild COVID-19. TCRdb analysed the 5' RACE reads with MiXCR anew, one entry per CDR3 protein. The data hold some 150,000 distinct CDR3 sequences, with about 25% observed a single time. Input material: PBMCs or a T cell subset sorted from them (not recorded which). These receptors came from an adult woman who had mild COVID-19 (a few samples of this study predate the infection). Cell type and time point are not known.

This chain's CDR3 is CASSLGVEGRQYF. Here the CDR3 DNA reads TGTGCCAGCAGCTTAGGGGTCGAAGGGCGGCAGTACTTC. V is TRBV7-2 and J is TRBJ2-7, with D hard to call. Between the trimmed V and J ends, which lost 1 base and 9 bases, there was a span of 13 bases. The CDR3 length is 13 residues. The germline gives CDR1 SGHTA, CDR2 FQGNSA.

The V call is TRBV7-9, the J call TRBJ2-1; no clear D gene. Trimming pared 5 bases from V and 9 bases from J, leaving 20 bases between. The CDR3 consists of 15 residues. Germline V CDR1 and CDR2: SEHNR, FQNEAQ (reference sequence). CDR3 coding DNA: TGTGCCAGCAGCCATGGCCCAAGTTCGTCCGCTGAGCAGTTCTTC. It specifies CASSHGPSSSAEQFF.

This chain uses TRBV2 with TRBJ1-1, with unresolved D. Germline V gene data show CDR1 as SNHLY and CDR2 as FYNNEI. Trimming shortened V by 5 bases and J by 0 bases, and 10 bases separated the two germline ends. This CDR3 has 14 residues. Here the CDR3 reads CASSSSPMNTEAFF. CDR3 nucleotide sequence: TGTGCCAGCAGTTCCAGTCCCATGAACACTGAAGCTTTCTTT.

This clonotype was counted between two and nine times. The V gene is TRBV12-3 or TRBV12-4, the J gene TRBJ2-7, with D possibly TRBD2 on 5 matching bases. V was pared by 8 bases and J by 2 bases, with 13 bases between. This CDR3 has 13 residues. CDR3 sequence (DNA): TGTGCCAGCGGCGGAGGAATCACCTACGAGCAGTACTTC. This translates into CASGGGITYEQYF.

This clonotype was counted only a few times. The V and J genes are TRBV6-5 and TRBJ1-1; D remains unclear. The CDR3 totals 13 residues. The V end was cut by 8 bases, the J end by 6 bases, with 16 bases between. Germline lookup yields CDR1 MNHEY and CDR2 SVGAGI. The CDR3, as DNA: TGTGCCAGCGGCCTTACTTTGGGCCCTGAAGCTTTCTTT. Its protein is CASGLTLGPEAFF.

This clonotype was detected ten times or more. The chain links TRBV7-9 to TRBJ2-7; TRBD1 is a possible D gene (6 bases). Trimming pared 5 bases from V and 3 bases from J, leaving 8 bases between. The CDR3 loop spans 12 amino acids. CDR1 is SEHNR, CDR2 FQNEAQ, per germline (reference sequence). Here the CDR3 DNA reads TGTGCCAGCAGCGTGACAGGCTACGAGCAGTACTTC. Amino acid sequence: CASSVTGYEQYF.

The chain has TRBV7-6 and TRBJ2-5, with TRBD2 identical over 13 bases. This CDR3 region has 16 residues. Per the germline V gene, CDR1 is SGHVS and CDR2 is FNYEAQ. The J segment lost 2 bases and the V segment lost 5 bases, leaving 5 bases of the junction unmatched. The CDR3 sequence: CASSITSGGAQETQYF. The CDR3 DNA is TGTGCCAGCAGCATTACTAGCGGGGGGGCTCAAGAGACCCAGTACTTC.

This rearrangement joins TRBV6-2 or TRBV6-3 to TRBJ2-2, with D perhaps matching TRBD2 (6 bases). Germline-derived CDR1 and CDR2 are MNHEY and SVGEGT. The V gene lost 2 bases and the J gene lost 4 bases, with 11 bases spanning the gap. This CDR3 spans 15 amino acids. The CDR3 here is CASSYIGGPTGELFF. The CDR3 DNA sequence: TGTGCCAGCAGTTACATCGGGGGTCCCACCGGGGAGCTGTTTTTT.

The chain combines TRBV9 with TRBJ1-1; D is unresolved. The V gene lost 3 bases and the J gene lost 5 bases, with 11 bases spanning the gap. Germline CDR1 reads SGDLS; CDR2 reads YYNGEE. There are 13 residues in the CDR3. CDR3 loop: CASSAGEGTEAFF. In DNA, the CDR3 is TGTGCCAGCAGCGCCGGAGAGGGTACTGAAGCTTTCTTT.

This clonotype was seen only a few times. The chain is built from TRBV10-3 and TRBJ2-3, with D possibly matching TRBD2 (6 bases). Trimming removed 0 bases at V and 4 bases at J, with 14 bases between. Germline-derived CDR1 and CDR2 are ENHRY and SYGVKD. This CDR3 is 16 amino acids long. DNA of the CDR3: TGTGCCATCAGTGAGTCCTCTCGGGAGTCGGCAGATACGCAGTATTTT. Translating gives CAISESSRESADTQYF.

V usage is TRBV5-1 and J usage is TRBJ1-4; D call uncertain. Trimming stripped 4 bases from V and 6 bases from J, with 13 bases between. Germline CDR1 and CDR2: SGHRS and YFSETQ. This CDR3 comprises 14 residues. This CDR3 reads CASSMEDEDEKLFF. For the CDR3, the DNA is TGCGCCAGCAGCATGGAAGACGAGGATGAAAAACTGTTTTTT.